These T cell receptor beta chains were read from a single sample in a study of PD-1 and CTLA-4 blockade in melanoma. The table came from immunoSEQ multiplex PCR; TCRdb's copy has only in-frame clones and leaves some out. This sample has 25,000 to 35,000 clones, with around 93% found just once. The specimen was CD8+ T cells from peripheral blood, collected from a patient given anti-PD-1 treatment. The receptors derive from a human donor with melanoma. The CDR3 runs from the conserved cysteine through the conserved F or W. D genes are given only for firm matches. The size field is filled for only some rows; it gives once, few, many or a size class.

v_call: TRBV14; d_call: NA; clone_size: few; j_call: TRBJ2-1; cdr3_nt: TGTGCCAGCAGCCAGGACTCGGGAGATTCCTACAATGAGCAGTTCTTC; cdr3_aa: CASSQDSGDSYNEQFF
v_call: TRBV27; d_call: TRBD1; clone_size: NA; j_call: TRBJ2-2; cdr3_nt: TGTGCCAGCGGACAGGGGACCGGGGAGCTGTTTTTT; cdr3_aa: CASGQGTGELFF
v_call: TRBV6-6; d_call: NA; clone_size: NA; j_call: TRBJ2-7; cdr3_nt: TGTGCCAGCAGAGAAGTGGTTATCATGGGATACGAGCAGTACTTC; cdr3_aa: CASREVVIMGYEQYF
v_call: TRBV3-1/TRBV3-2; d_call: TRBD1; clone_size: NA; j_call: TRBJ1-1; cdr3_nt: TGTGCCAGCAGCCCCGACAGGGGGTATGAAGCTTTCTTT; cdr3_aa: CASSPDRGYEAFF
v_call: TRBV28; d_call: TRBD2; clone_size: NA; j_call: TRBJ2-7; cdr3_nt: TGTGCCAGCAGTTTAGGACTAGTGGGCTACGAGCAGTACTTC; cdr3_aa: CASSLGLVGYEQYF
v_call: TRBV7-8; d_call: NA; clone_size: NA; j_call: TRBJ1-5; cdr3_nt: TGTGCCAGCAGCTCCTCGGTTGAGGGAAATCAGCCCCAGCATTTT; cdr3_aa: CASSSSVEGNQPQHF
v_call: TRBV5-1; d_call: NA; clone_size: NA; j_call: TRBJ1-4; cdr3_nt: TGCGCCAGCAGAGCAGATAATGAAAAACTGTTTTTT; cdr3_aa: CASRADNEKLFF
v_call: TRBV19; d_call: TRBD2; clone_size: NA; j_call: TRBJ2-1; cdr3_nt: TGTGCCAGTAGTATAGAAGCGGGAAGCTCCTACAATGAGCAGTTCTTC; cdr3_aa: CASSIEAGSSYNEQFF
v_call: TRBV30; d_call: NA; clone_size: NA; j_call: TRBJ2-7; cdr3_nt: TGTGCCTCAACTGTTGCCGGGAGAAAAGTTGGCTACGAGCAGTACTTC; cdr3_aa: CASTVAGRKVGYEQYF
v_call: TRBV30; d_call: TRBD2; clone_size: NA; j_call: TRBJ2-1; cdr3_nt: TGTGCCCAAACCCTAGCGGGATTCAATGAGCAGTTCTTC; cdr3_aa: CAQTLAGFNEQFF
v_call: TRBV29-1; d_call: NA; clone_size: NA; j_call: TRBJ2-7; cdr3_nt: TGCAGCGTTGAGGGACAATCTGACGAGCAGTACTTC; cdr3_aa: CSVEGQSDEQYF
v_call: TRBV30; d_call: NA; clone_size: NA; j_call: TRBJ1-6; cdr3_nt: TGTGCCTGGAAAGCCGACCAGGGCTATTCACCCCTCCACTTT; cdr3_aa: CAWKADQGYSPLHF
v_call: TRBV25-1; d_call: TRBD2; clone_size: NA; j_call: TRBJ2-3; cdr3_nt: TGTGCCAGCAGGATTTGGCCTAGCGGGAGGGCCAGCACAGATACGCAGTATTTT; cdr3_aa: CASRIWPSGRASTDTQYF
v_call: TRBV5-6; d_call: TRBD1; clone_size: NA; j_call: TRBJ1-1; cdr3_nt: TGTGCCAGCAGCTTGGCGGGACAGGGGCTCACTGAAGCTTTCTTT; cdr3_aa: CASSLAGQGLTEAFF
v_call: TRBV30; d_call: NA; clone_size: NA; j_call: TRBJ1-1; cdr3_nt: TGTGCCTGGAGTGGAGCGAACACTGAAGCTTTCTTT; cdr3_aa: CAWSGANTEAFF
v_call: TRBV27; d_call: NA; clone_size: once; j_call: TRBJ1-1; cdr3_nt: TGTGCCAGCAGTTCTGGGGGTGAGACTGAAGCTTTCTTT; cdr3_aa: CASSSGGETEAFF
v_call: TRBV5-1; d_call: NA; clone_size: NA; j_call: TRBJ2-2; cdr3_nt: TGCGCCAGCAGCGAGGAAATAGTCGTCCTAAGTACCGGGGAGCTGTTTTTT; cdr3_aa: CASSEEIVVLSTGELFF
v_call: TRBV29-1; d_call: NA; clone_size: NA; j_call: TRBJ1-1; cdr3_nt: TGCAGCGTTGACCGAAAAGGGCCGAGGGGGGGCACTGAAGCTTTCTTT; cdr3_aa: CSVDRKGPRGGTEAFF
v_call: TRBV13; d_call: TRBD1; clone_size: NA; j_call: TRBJ2-5; cdr3_nt: TGTGCCAGCAGCTCGAGACCCCAGGACAGGGTGACCCAGTACTTC; cdr3_aa: CASSSRPQDRVTQYF
v_call: TRBV24-1; d_call: NA; clone_size: NA; j_call: TRBJ1-1; cdr3_nt: TGTGCCACCAGTGATTTGAGGGGCACTGAAGCTTTCTTT; cdr3_aa: CATSDLRGTEAFF
v_call: TRBV6-4; d_call: NA; clone_size: NA; j_call: TRBJ2-2; cdr3_nt: TGTGCCAGCAGTCCAGGAGTTACCGGGGAGCTGTTTTTT; cdr3_aa: CASSPGVTGELFF
v_call: TRBV4-2; d_call: TRBD2; clone_size: once; j_call: TRBJ2-4; cdr3_nt: TGTGCCAGCAGCCAAGACGGGACTAGCGGTAACATTCAGTACTTC; cdr3_aa: CASSQDGTSGNIQYF
v_call: TRBV12-3/TRBV12-4; d_call: NA; clone_size: NA; j_call: TRBJ2-7; cdr3_nt: TGTGCCAGCAGTTTGGGCGGGGAGCAGTACTTC; cdr3_aa: CASSLGGEQYF
v_call: TRBV6-6; d_call: NA; clone_size: NA; j_call: TRBJ1-5; cdr3_nt: TGTGCCAGCTTACCAGGGCGCAATCAGCCCCAGCATTTT; cdr3_aa: CASLPGRNQPQHF
v_call: TRBV30; d_call: NA; clone_size: NA; j_call: TRBJ1-1; cdr3_nt: TGTGCCTGGAATAGACAGCCGAACACTGAAGCTTTCTTT; cdr3_aa: CAWNRQPNTEAFF
v_call: TRBV28; d_call: TRBD2; clone_size: once; j_call: TRBJ2-1; cdr3_nt: TGTGCCAGCAGTTTGACTAGCGGGAGCTCCTACAATGAGCAGTTCTTC; cdr3_aa: CASSLTSGSSYNEQFF